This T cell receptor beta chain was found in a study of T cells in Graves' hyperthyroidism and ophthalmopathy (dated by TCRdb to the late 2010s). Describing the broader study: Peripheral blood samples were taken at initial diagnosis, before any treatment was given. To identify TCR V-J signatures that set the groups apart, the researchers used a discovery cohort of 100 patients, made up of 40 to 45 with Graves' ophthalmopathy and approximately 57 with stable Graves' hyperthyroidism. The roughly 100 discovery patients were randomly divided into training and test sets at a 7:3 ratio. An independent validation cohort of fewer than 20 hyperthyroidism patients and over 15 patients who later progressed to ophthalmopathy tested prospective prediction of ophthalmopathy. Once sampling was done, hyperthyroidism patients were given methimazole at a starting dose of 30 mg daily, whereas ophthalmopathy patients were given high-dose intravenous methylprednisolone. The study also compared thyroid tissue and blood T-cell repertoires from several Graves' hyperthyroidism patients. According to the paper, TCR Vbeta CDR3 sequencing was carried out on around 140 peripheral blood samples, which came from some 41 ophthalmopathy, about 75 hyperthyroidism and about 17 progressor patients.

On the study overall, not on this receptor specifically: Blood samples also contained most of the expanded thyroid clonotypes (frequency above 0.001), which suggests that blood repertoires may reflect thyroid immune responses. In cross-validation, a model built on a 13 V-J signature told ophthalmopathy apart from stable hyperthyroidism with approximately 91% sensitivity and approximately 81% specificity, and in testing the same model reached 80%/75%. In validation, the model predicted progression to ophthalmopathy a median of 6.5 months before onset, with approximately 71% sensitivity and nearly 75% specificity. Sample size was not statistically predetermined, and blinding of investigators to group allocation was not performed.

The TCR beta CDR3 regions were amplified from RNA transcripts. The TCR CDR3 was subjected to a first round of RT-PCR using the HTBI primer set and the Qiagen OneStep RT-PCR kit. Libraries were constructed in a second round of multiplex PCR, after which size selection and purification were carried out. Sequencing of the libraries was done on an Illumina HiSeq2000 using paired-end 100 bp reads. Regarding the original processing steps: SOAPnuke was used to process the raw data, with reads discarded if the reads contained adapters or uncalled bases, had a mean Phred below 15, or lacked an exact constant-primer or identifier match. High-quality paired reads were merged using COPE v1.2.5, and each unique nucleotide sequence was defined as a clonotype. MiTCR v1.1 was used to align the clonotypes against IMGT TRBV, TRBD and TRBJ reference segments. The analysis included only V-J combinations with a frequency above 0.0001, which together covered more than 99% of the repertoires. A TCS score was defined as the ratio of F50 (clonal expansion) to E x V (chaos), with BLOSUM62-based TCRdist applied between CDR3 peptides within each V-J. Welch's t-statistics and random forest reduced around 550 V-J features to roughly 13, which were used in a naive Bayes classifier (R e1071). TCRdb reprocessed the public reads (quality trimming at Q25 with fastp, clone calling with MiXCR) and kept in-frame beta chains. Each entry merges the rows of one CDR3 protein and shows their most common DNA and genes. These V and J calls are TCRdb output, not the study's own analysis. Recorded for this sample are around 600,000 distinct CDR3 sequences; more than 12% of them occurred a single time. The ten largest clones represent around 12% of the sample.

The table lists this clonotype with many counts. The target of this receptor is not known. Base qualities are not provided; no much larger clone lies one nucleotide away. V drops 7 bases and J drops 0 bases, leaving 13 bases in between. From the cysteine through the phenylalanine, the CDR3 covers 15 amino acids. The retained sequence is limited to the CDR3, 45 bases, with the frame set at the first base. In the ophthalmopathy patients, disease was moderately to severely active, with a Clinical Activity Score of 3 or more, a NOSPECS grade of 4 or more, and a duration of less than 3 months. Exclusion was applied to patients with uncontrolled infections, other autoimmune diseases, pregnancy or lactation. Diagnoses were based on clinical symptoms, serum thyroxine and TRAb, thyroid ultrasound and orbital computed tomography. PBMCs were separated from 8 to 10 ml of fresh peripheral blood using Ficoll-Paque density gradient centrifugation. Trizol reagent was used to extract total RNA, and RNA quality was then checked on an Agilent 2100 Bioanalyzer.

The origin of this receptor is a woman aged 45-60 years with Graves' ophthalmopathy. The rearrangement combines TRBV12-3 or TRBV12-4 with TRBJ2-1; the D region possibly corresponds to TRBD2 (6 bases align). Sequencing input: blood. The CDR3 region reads CASTPSGLSYNEQFF. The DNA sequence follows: TGTGCCAGCACCCCATCGGGACTCTCCTACAATGAGCAGTTCTTC.